The sequence of this T cell receptor (beta chain) was determined in a study of technical replicates of blood from several donors. This CDR3 contains 15 residues. V lost 6 bases and J lost 4, with 18 bases in between. Germline V gene sequence: CDR1 MDHEN, CDR2 SYDVKM. Method: immunoSEQ multiplex PCR; TCRdb's copy keeps in-frame clones and lacks some. The sample lists approximately 85,000 clones; about 90% were seen once. The chain recombines TRBV28 with TRBJ1-2, with TRBD1 as a possible D gene (5 bases). The sequence was collected from a human donor in good health. The sample consisted of T cells isolated from PBMCs. In DNA form, the CDR3 reads TGTGCCAGCAGCCCAGGGTCACCCTGGGGCTATGGCTACACCTTC. Its protein is CASSPGSPWGYGYTF.